Sequencing of this TCR beta chain was carried out in a study of blood T cell repertoires in COVID-19 (dated by TCRdb to about 2020). General notes on the study: The collaborator samples originated in the United States, Italy and Spain and spanned the acute and convalescent phases of COVID-19. Samples were obtained from the ongoing ImmuneRACE study (first 160 participants) and from approximately 1,200 subjects provided by 6 global collaborators. Deeply sampled blood TCRbeta repertoires from subjects exposed to, actively infected with, or recovered from COVID-19 were included in the dataset. Sample metadata almost always included a de-identified subject ID, COVID-19 status, age in years and sex. Where available, HLA class I and class II types were taken from metadata supplied by the sample provider and were not determined by assay-based typing. The prospective study material was composed of cDNA or gDNA derived from T cells, B-cell-depleted T cells, or PBMCs. A freely available public database, intended as a resource for researchers studying the immune response to SARS-CoV-2, is where the repertoires were released. General study outcomes and caveats: Clinical and demographic metadata were provided uncurated, with the amount varying by source and participant.

Of note for this clone: Its cognate antigen has yet to be identified. Base-call qualities are not available, and no considerably larger clone is one nucleotide away.

Enrolling through a virtual design, the prospective study's participants ranged in age from roughly 18 to 90 years and lived across 20 to 25 United States geographic areas. To assign participants to cohorts, the prospective study relied on clinical history that participants themselves reported in a screening survey and a study questionnaire. Each participant in the prospective study had whole blood, serum and a nasopharyngeal or oropharyngeal swab collected by mobile phlebotomists. Additional blood draws and questionnaires over an approximately two-month period could optionally be provided by prospective study participants. Prospective study blood samples were shipped either frozen or at room temperature before DNA extraction. The immunoSEQ Assay, a bias-controlled multiplex PCR, was used to amplify TCRbeta CDR3 regions from genomic DNA. On the study's bioinformatics: The number of nucleated cells in each sample was estimated from the amplification of reference gene primers within the assay. To quantify the absolute abundance of each unique TCRbeta CDR3 rearrangement, sequence reads were collapsed and filtered. Productive Simpson clonality was computed per sample as the square root of Simpson's diversity index over productive rearrangements. TCRdb stores this immuneACCESS table with in-frame sequences only. Part of the clones is absent; in the studies checked, under half of the shortfall reflects unresolved V genes, and no reason is known for the rest. D and trimming were read from the DNA, whereas the V and J calls and clone size are those reported in that table. For this sample there are more than 250,000 clones; approximately 88% appear just once. The top ten clones comprise around 1.2% of the sample.

The CDR3, cysteine through phenylalanine, is 18 amino acids long. The entry retains the CDR3 DNA only, 54 bases that are in frame from base 1. Here V drops 8 bases and J drops 4 bases, and the junction holds 18 bases not matched to any gene. CDR1 and CDR2 (SGHRS, YFSETQ) derive from the germline V gene. The sequence joins TRBV5-1 to TRBJ2-5, with 12 junctional bases fitting TRBD2. The sequenced sample was PBMCs or T cells enriched from blood (not recorded which). This TCR derives from a woman aged 40 to 50 with acute COVID-19. CDR3 sequence: CARLEILAGGILGETQYF. The base sequence is TGCGCCAGACTCGAGATACTAGCGGGAGGAATTTTAGGAGAGACCCAGTACTTC.